This is a list of T cell receptor beta chains from one sample in a study of blood T cell repertoires in COVID-19. Profiling relied on immunoSEQ multiplex PCR, and the TCRdb table lists in-frame clones only, not all of them. The sample has 70,000 to 85,000 clones, 85% to 95% seen once. Material: peripheral blood. The receptors stem from a woman aged 60 to 75 with active COVID-19. Both conserved end residues are part of each CDR3. A D gene is named only where the DNA matches it firmly. The size of a clone is reported for some rows only, either as once, few or many, or as a class for expanded clones.

- | TRBJ2-1 | TRBV7-9 | TRBD2 | CASSLARGLAGGPGNEQFF | TGTGCCAGCAGCTTAGCCAGGGGACTAGCGGGAGGGCCGGGCAATGAGCAGTTCTTC
once | TRBJ2-2 | TRBV5-4 | - | CASSVGLPNSNTGELFF | TGTGCCAGCAGCGTTGGACTACCCAATTCGAACACCGGGGAGCTGTTTTTT
- | TRBJ1-2 | TRBV5-8 | - | CASSLRRVGYTF | TGTGCCAGCAGCTTGCGGCGGGTGGGCTACACCTTC
- | TRBJ2-3 | TRBV18 | TRBD1 | CASSAGTGLTDTQYF | TGTGCCAGCTCAGCCGGGACAGGGCTCACAGATACGCAGTATTTT
few | TRBJ2-7 | TRBV5-1 | TRBD1 | CASSAGRGLEQYF | TGCGCCAGCAGCGCTGGAAGGGGGCTCGAGCAGTACTTC
- | TRBJ2-7 | TRBV18 | - | CASSLAARGGSYEQYF | TGTGCCAGCTCACTAGCCGCCAGAGGAGGCTCCTACGAGCAGTACTTC
- | TRBJ2-1 | TRBV28 | TRBD1 | CASSPGQGPRLFF | TGTGCCAGCAGTCCAGGACAGGGTCCGAGGCTGTTCTTC
- | TRBJ1-1 | TRBV6-5 | - | CASTLGGEWNTEAFF | TGTGCCAGCACCTTGGGGGGGGAATGGAACACTGAAGCTTTCTTT
- | TRBJ2-1 | TRBV18 | - | CASSSKQGNEQFF | TGTGCCAGCTCATCTAAACAGGGCAATGAGCAGTTCTTC
- | TRBJ1-2 | TRBV5-1 | TRBD1 | CASSIGQGHYGYTF | TGCGCCAGCAGCATTGGACAGGGGCACTATGGCTACACCTTC
- | TRBJ1-5 | TRBV5-6 | - | CASSLGPNSNQPQHF | TGTGCCAGCAGCTTGGGGCCGAATAGCAATCAGCCCCAGCATTTT
- | TRBJ1-1 | TRBV5-6 | TRBD1 | CASSEQGGSNTEAFF | TGTGCCAGCAGCGAACAGGGGGGCAGTAACACTGAAGCTTTCTTT